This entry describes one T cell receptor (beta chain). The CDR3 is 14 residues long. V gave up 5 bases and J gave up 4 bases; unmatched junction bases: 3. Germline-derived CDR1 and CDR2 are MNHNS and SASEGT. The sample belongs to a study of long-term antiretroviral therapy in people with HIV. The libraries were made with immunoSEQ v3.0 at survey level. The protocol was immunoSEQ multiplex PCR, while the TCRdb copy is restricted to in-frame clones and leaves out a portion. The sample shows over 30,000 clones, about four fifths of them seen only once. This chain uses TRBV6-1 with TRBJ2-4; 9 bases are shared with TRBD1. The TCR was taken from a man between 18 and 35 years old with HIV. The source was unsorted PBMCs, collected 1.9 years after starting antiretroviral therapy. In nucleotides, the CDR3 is TGTGCCAGCAGTAAACAGGGGGCTAAAAACATTCAGTACTTC. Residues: CASSKQGAKNIQYF.